Listed here are 27 T cell receptor beta chains from one sample, sequenced in a study of OX40 agonist ivuxolimab in advanced cancers. Profiling relied on immunoSEQ multiplex PCR, and the TCRdb table lists in-frame clones only, not all of them. Here the sample spans around 76,000 clones, about 86% being singletons. Sequences were derived from CD4+ or CD8+ T cells sorted from blood, sampled in a trial of the OX40 agonist ivuxolimab. The receptors here all came from an adult with an advanced solid tumor such as melanoma, head and neck, liver or kidney cancer.

This chain joins TRBV7-3 and TRBJ2-5; D possibly matches TRBD1 or TRBD2 (5 bases each). Per the germline V gene, CDR1 is SGHTA and CDR2 is FQGTGA. The CDR3 extends over 13 amino acids. The V end lost 9 bases, the J end lost 4 bases, and 15 bases lay between the germline ends. The CDR3 DNA reads TGTGCCAGTTCGAGGGGATTAGGAGAGACCCAGTACTTC. It codes for CASSRGLGETQYF.

The rearrangement links TRBV15 to TRBJ2-7; the match to TRBD2 covers 7 bases. V shed 7 bases, J shed 3 bases, and the junction held 9 bases outside the gene matches. Germline CDR1 is LNHNV and CDR2 is YYDKDF (reference sequence). The CDR3 consists of 14 residues. The CDR3 loop is CATKAGGGNYEQYF. Written as DNA, the CDR3 is TGTGCCACCAAGGCCGGCGGGGGAAACTACGAGCAGTACTTC.

The CDR3 nucleotides are TGCGCCAGCGACCCTGAACTAGCGGGAGCCGGGGAGCTGTTTTTT. It codes for CASDPELAGAGELFF. The rearrangement uses TRBV5-1 and TRBJ2-2, with 11 bases fitting TRBD2. CDR1 and CDR2 (germline): SGHRS, YFSETQ. V lost 7 bases to trimming and J lost 6 bases; unmatched junction nucleotides: 8. This CDR3 is 15 amino acids long.

This chain links TRBV7-8 with TRBJ1-1; TRBD1 aligns across 11 bases. The J segment lost 2 bases and the V segment lost 4 bases, leaving 3 bases of the junction unmatched. Looked up from germline, CDR1 is SGHVS and CDR2 is FQNEAQ. This CDR3 is built from 15 residues. This CDR3 reads CASSSGQGANTEAFF. For the CDR3, the DNA is TGTGCCAGCAGCTCTGGACAGGGGGCTAACACTGAAGCTTTCTTT.

This chain uses TRBV9 with TRBJ2-1; 14 nucleotides match TRBD2. V dropped 1 base and J dropped 7; count of bases not matched to a gene: 7. Germline V gene sequence: CDR1 SGDLS, CDR2 YYNGEE. The CDR3 has 17 amino acids. The CDR3 DNA follows: TGTGCCAGCAGCGTAACGGGACTAGCGGGGGTTATAAATGAGCAGTTCTTC. Residues: CASSVTGLAGVINEQFF.

The chain uses TRBV6-5 and TRBJ2-5, with 9 bases that match TRBD2. Losses at the gene ends were 5 bases for V and 5 bases for J; bases not matched to a gene: 9. Germline V gene data show CDR1 as MNHEY and CDR2 as SVGAGI. CDR3 size: 15 residues. The CDR3 is CASSPVAGVGETQYF. The CDR3 coding sequence is TGTGCCAGCAGTCCGGTAGCGGGGGTAGGTGAGACCCAGTACTTC.

The CDR3 loop reads CASSLFPKNIQYF. Here the CDR3 DNA reads TGTGCCAGCAGTTTATTTCCCAAAAACATTCAGTACTTC. This rearrangement joins TRBV28 to TRBJ2-4; D is undetermined. Between the trimmed V and J ends, which lost 1 base and 2 bases, there was a span of 3 bases. CDR1 is MDHEN, CDR2 SYDVKM, per germline. CDR3 length equals 13 residues.

The sample holds a few counts of this clone. The chain is built from TRBV19 and TRBJ1-2; D uncertain. Germline-derived CDR1 and CDR2 are LNHDA and SQIVND (reference sequence). This CDR3 is 10 amino acids long. Trimming removed 9 bases at V and 8 bases at J, with 10 bases between. Here the CDR3 reads CASPGKGYTF. The CDR3 coding sequence is TGTGCCAGCCCCGGGAAGGGCTACACCTTC.

The genes are TRBV6-5 and TRBJ2-1; no firm D call. Germline assignment: CDR1 MNHEY and CDR2 SVGAGI. Trimming shortened V by 5 bases and J by 6 bases, and 5 bases separated the two germline ends. CDR3 length: 11 residues. The CDR3 here is CASSTVNEQFF. The CDR3 coding sequence is TGTGCCAGCAGTACGGTCAATGAGCAGTTCTTC.

The rearrangement joins TRBV19 to TRBJ1-1; D might be TRBD1 (6 bases). From germline, CDR1 is LNHDA and CDR2 SQIVND (reference sequence). Trimming cost V 6 bases and J 1 base, with 9 bases left between them. This CDR3 comprises 13 residues. The DNA for the CDR3 is TGTGCCAGTAGACCGACAGGGAACACTGAAGCTTTCTTT. It yields the protein CASRPTGNTEAFF.

The V and J genes are TRBV6-5 and TRBJ2-3; D not certain. Deletions cut 1 base from V and 2 bases from J, with 7 bases between. This CDR3 spans 14 amino acids. Germline V gene data show CDR1 as MNHEY and CDR2 as SVGAGI. This CDR3 reads CASSYYRTTDTQYF. CDR3 coding DNA: TGTGCCAGCAGTTACTACCGAACCACAGATACGCAGTATTTT.

The V call is TRBV9, the J call TRBJ2-5; 8 bases match TRBD1. V dropped 4 bases and J dropped 5; count of bases not matched to a gene: 16. The germline V gene encodes CDR1 SGDLS and CDR2 YYNGEE. The CDR3 consists of 17 residues. The CDR3 region is CASSLSDRVLVSETQYF. CDR3 nucleotide sequence: TGTGCCAGCAGCTTATCGGACAGGGTGTTGGTAAGCGAGACCCAGTACTTC.

The genes are TRBV7-2 and TRBJ2-5; a possible D gene is TRBD1 (6 bases). This CDR3 contains 13 residues. Looked up from germline, CDR1 is SGHTA and CDR2 is FQGNSA. V lost 5 bases, J lost 5 bases, and 12 bases lay in between. The CDR3 protein is CASSPSGAETQYF. In DNA, the CDR3 is TGTGCCAGCAGCCCTTCAGGGGCGGAGACCCAGTACTTC.

The chain couples TRBV9 to TRBJ2-2; 7 bases map to TRBD2. This CDR3 is 17 amino acids long. Trimming at V came to 4 bases and at J to 5 bases, leaving 14 bases not matched to a gene. Germline values: CDR1 SGDLS, CDR2 YYNGEE. The CDR3, as DNA: TGTGCCAGCAGCTCGGGTAGTAGCGGGTCAAGTACCGGGGAGCTGTTTTTT. This sequence encodes CASSSGSSGSSTGELFF.

The V gene is TRBV27, the J gene TRBJ2-7; D might be TRBD1 (5 bases). The germline V gene has CDR1 MNHEY and CDR2 SMNVEV (reference sequence). With 6 bases removed from V and 2 bases from J, the gap between germline ends came to 14 bases. This CDR3 contains 14 residues. This CDR3 is CASSQWARAYEQYF. The CDR3 coding sequence is TGTGCCAGCAGCCAGTGGGCCAGGGCCTACGAGCAGTACTTC.

DNA for the CDR3: TGTGCCAGCAGGACCCTGGACACCTACGAGCAGTACTTC. Residues: CASRTLDTYEQYF. The V and J genes are TRBV6-5 and TRBJ2-7; D is perhaps TRBD1 (5 bases). Trimming removed 6 bases from V and 2 bases from J, with 11 bases in between. Germline V gives CDR1 MNHEY, CDR2 SVGAGI. CDR3 size: 13 residues.

This clone was seen a handful of times. The rearrangement joins TRBV7-2 to TRBJ2-1; weak D call: TRBD2 (6 bases). The V gene lost 2 bases and the J gene lost 10 bases, with 15 bases spanning the gap. The CDR3 loop spans 14 amino acids. Germline V gives CDR1 SGHTA, CDR2 FQGNSA. The CDR3 DNA reads TGTGCCAGCAGCTTACAGGGAGGTCTTTTGGAGCAGTTCTTC. Its protein is CASSLQGGLLEQFF.

The V gene is TRBV6-5, the J gene TRBJ1-5; the D gene is possibly TRBD1 (6 bases). The V gene lost 6 bases and the J gene lost 0 bases, with 12 bases spanning the gap. CDR1 is MNHEY, CDR2 SVGAGI, per germline. The CDR3 length is 15 residues. CDR3 loop: CASRVVGGSNQPQHF. The CDR3 DNA reads as TGTGCCAGCAGGGTTGTAGGGGGTAGCAATCAGCCCCAGCATTTT.

V usage is TRBV9 and J usage is TRBJ1-6; 8 bases fit TRBD1. V trimming: 3 bases; J trimming: 10 bases; junction bases outside the gene matches: 9. Germline CDR1 is SGDLS and CDR2 is YYNGEE. The CDR3 sequence is 15 residues long. CDR3 sequence reads: CASSGAGGGLSPLHF. The CDR3 DNA is TGTGCCAGCAGCGGAGCAGGGGGCGGATTATCACCCCTCCACTTT.

The chain employs TRBV6-5 and TRBJ2-2; D gene uncertain. In germline, CDR1 is MNHEY, CDR2 SVGAGI. The V end was cut by 0 bases, the J end by 1 base, with 9 bases between. The CDR3 has 16 residues. This CDR3 reads CASSYSIFGNTGELFF. DNA of the CDR3: TGTGCCAGCAGTTACTCGATCTTTGGGAACACCGGGGAGCTGTTTTTT.

V gene TRBV20-1 combines with J gene TRBJ2-5; D ambiguous. Germline loops: CDR1 DFQATT, CDR2 SNEGSKA (reference sequence). Trimming cost V 5 bases and J 5 bases, with 6 bases left between them. CDR3 size: 10 residues. CDR3 protein: CSAEGETQYF. CDR3 nucleotides: TGCAGTGCTGAAGGGGAGACCCAGTACTTC.

About this clone: The sample has other DNA sequences that encode this CDR3 too. In DNA form, the CDR3 reads TGTGCCAGCAGCTTAAAGGGTAACACTGAAGCTTTCTTT. Its translation: CASSLKGNTEAFF. The chain uses TRBV11-2 and TRBJ1-1, with no clear D. V lost 2 bases and J lost 2, with 6 bases in between. The CDR3 is 13 amino acids. Germline values: CDR1 SGHAT, CDR2 FQNNGV.

Only a few counts were recorded for this clone. V and J are TRBV6-5 and TRBJ1-2, with D unclear. Trimming shortened V by 2 bases and J by 7 bases, and 17 bases separated the two germline ends. Germline CDR1 and CDR2: MNHEY and SVGAGI. The CDR3 loop spans 15 amino acids. The CDR3 DNA follows: TGTGCCAGCAGTTACCGTTGGCGGCCGGGAGGTGGCTACACCTTC. This translates into CASSYRWRPGGGYTF.

The V call is TRBV19, the J call TRBJ2-3, with TRBD2 matching over 12 bases. The junction had 5 bases not matched to a gene; V was cut back by 6 bases and J by 7 bases. The CDR3 totals 14 residues. CDR1 LNHDA and CDR2 SQIVND come from the germline V gene (reference sequence). CDR3 DNA: TGTGCCAGTAGCCTAGCGGGGGGGCCGAATACGCAGTATTTT. It translates to CASSLAGGPNTQYF.

The V call is TRBV7-2, the J call TRBJ2-7; D is unclear. V was cut by 5 bases and J by 0 bases, with 14 bases left in between. The CDR3 covers 15 residues. Germline loops: CDR1 SGHTA, CDR2 FQGNSA. Here the CDR3 reads CASSRTGLPSYEQYF. CDR3 bases: TGTGCCAGCAGCCGTACCGGTCTTCCCTCCTACGAGCAGTACTTC. The full variable domain, its missing parts supplied by reference TRBV7-2 and TRBJ2-7, is GAGVSQSPSNKVTEKGKDVELRCDPISGHTALYWYRQSLGQGLEFLIYFQGNSAPDKSGLPSDRFSAERTGGSVSTLTIQRTQQEDSAVYLCASSRTGLPSYEQYFGPGTRLTVT.

The chain links TRBV6-1 to TRBJ1-3; D is ambiguous. The CDR3 extends over 21 amino acids. Germline V lookup: CDR1 MNHNS, CDR2 SASEGT. V was trimmed by 2 bases and J by 1 base, leaving 27 bases between them. CDR3 sequence: CASSENVGLGIGSRSGNTIYF. The CDR3 coding sequence is TGTGCCAGCAGTGAAAACGTGGGTTTGGGGATAGGGTCCCGATCTGGAAACACCATATATTTT.

This rearrangement joins TRBV5-1 to TRBJ1-1, with D uncertain. This CDR3 comprises 15 residues. Germline CDR1 and CDR2: SGHRS and YFSETQ. The ends were cut back, 3 bases at V and 6 bases at J, with 18 bases in the middle. CDR3 DNA: TGCGCCAGCAGCTCCGAACCCCAACTGCTATCTGAAGCTTTCTTT. Amino acid sequence: CASSSEPQLLSEAFF.